This TCR beta chain was sequenced in a study of T cell repertoires in cytomegalovirus infection. Background on the study: Used in the study were CMV epitopes, some recently identified and HLA-C-restricted, others well-studied and HLA-B-restricted. Matching HLA type, along with CMV infection, was indicated by public TCR beta signatures. Study-level findings and limits: Ex vivo responses were dominated by HLA-C-restricted CMV-specific TCR beta clonotypes. Carriers of CMV and the relevant HLA type were discriminated by public TCR beta frequency.

As for this clonotype: Its target is unknown.

Looked up from germline, CDR1 is LNHDA and CDR2 is SQIVND (reference sequence). Trimming cost V 4 bases and J 4 bases; bases outside gene matches: 3. The CDR3 totals 14 residues. TCRdb used MiXCR to reprocess the reads, holding one entry per CDR3 protein. The profile shows approximately 990,000 distinct CDR3 sequences, roughly 31% of them singletons. This specimen consisted of cultured CD8+ T cells from PBMCs, obtained from culture after CMV antigen stimulation. The receptor's source is a human donor in good health (CMV status not recorded). Some clones in this sample may be carry-over from other donors' samples. This rearrangement joins TRBV19 to TRBJ1-1; 10 nucleotides align to TRBD1. The CDR3 coding sequence is TGTGCCAGTAGTACCGGGACAGGGGCCACTGAAGCTTTCTTT. It yields the protein CASSTGTGATEAFF.